The 10 T cell receptor beta chains reported below all come from one sample, sequenced in a study of blood T cells in healthy people across ages (dated by TCRdb to 2015 to 2017). Library preparation was by 5' RACE. For sequencing, an Illumina HiSeq 2500 was employed. A second 7 to 11 cycle PCR used a sample-barcoded 5' primer and a J-beta primer mix. Clones were called with MiXCR by TCRdb after fastp trimmed the public reads at Q25, and only in-frame beta chains were retained. When rows share a CDR3 protein, they turn into one entry using the most common DNA and genes. For this sample there are 790,000 or so distinct CDR3 sequences; around three fifths appear just once. The top ten constitute around 24% of the sample. Specimen: blood. The source of these receptors is a man aged 40-49 years in good health.

The chain joins TRBV7-2 to TRBJ2-6; D uncertain. The CDR3 consists of 15 residues. Germline V lookup: CDR1 SGHTA, CDR2 FQGNSA. The V and J ends lost 5 bases and 3 bases respectively, with 11 bases between them. The DNA of the CDR3 is TGTGCCAGCAGCACAGTCGCCGGTGGGGCCAACGTCCTGACTTTC. Translated, it gives CASSTVAGGANVLTF. The full variable domain, its missing parts supplied by reference TRBV7-2 and TRBJ2-6, is GAGVSQSPSNKVTEKGKDVELRCDPISGHTALYWYRQSLGQGLEFLIYFQGNSAPDKSGLPSDRFSAERTGGSVSTLTIQRTQQEDSAVYLCASSTVAGGANVLTFGAGSRLTVL.

This sequence joins TRBV20-1 and TRBJ2-7; TRBD2 aligns across 10 bases. Trimming at V came to 3 bases and at J to 2 bases, leaving 4 bases not matched to a gene. CDR1 and CDR2 (germline): DFQATT, SNEGSKA (reference sequence). The length of the CDR3 is 14 residues. In nucleotides, the CDR3 is TGCAGTGCTAGTAGGACTAGCGGAACCTACGAGCAGTACTTC. Translating gives CSASRTSGTYEQYF.

The CDR3 is CASSYLMNTEAFF. CDR3 sequence (DNA): TGTGCCAGCAGTTACTTGATGAACACTGAAGCTTTCTTT. The chain carries TRBV6-2 or TRBV6-3 and TRBJ1-1; no firm D call. CDR1 and CDR2 (germline): MNHEY, SVGEGT. V dropped 1 base and J dropped 0 bases, with 3 bases sitting between them. This CDR3 is built from 13 residues.

This clonotype appeared a few times. This rearrangement joins TRBV9 to TRBJ1-2, with a tentative D call TRBD1 (6 bases). The CDR3 runs to 15 residues. From germline, CDR1 is SGDLS and CDR2 YYNGEE. V lost 0 bases to trimming and J lost 2 bases, with 11 bases between them. The CDR3 DNA reads TGTGCCAGCAGCGTAGCAGGGGTTGGAAACTATGGCTACACCTTC. The encoded protein is CASSVAGVGNYGYTF.

This chain's CDR3 is CASTSGGSGNIQYF. CDR3 nucleotides: TGTGCCAGCACCTCTGGGGGTAGCGGGAACATTCAGTACTTC. J is TRBJ2-4 and V is TRBV28; TRBD2 matches at 7 bases. Per germline, CDR1 MDHEN and CDR2 SYDVKM. The CDR3 sequence is 14 residues long. J lost 7 bases, V lost 7 bases, and 10 bases had no gene match.

The V gene is TRBV6-1, the J gene TRBJ1-1; D is undetermined. Trimming removed 6 bases from V and 4 bases from J, with 12 bases in between. Germline-derived CDR1 and CDR2 are MNHNS and SASEGT. This CDR3 comprises 13 residues. The CDR3 sequence is CASRGLEGTEAFF. CDR3 DNA: TGTGCCAGCAGGGGTCTGGAGGGCACTGAAGCTTTCTTT.

Of note for this clonotype: Compared with germline, one end of the junction differs, possibly owing to a read error. The genes are TRBV6-5 and TRBJ1-1, with D perhaps matching TRBD1 (5 bases). Germline V gene lookup returns CDR1 MNHEY and CDR2 SVGAGI. The CDR3 loop spans 13 amino acids. The CDR3 sequence is CASSQGFGTEPFF. In DNA, the CDR3 is TGTGCCAGCAGTCAGGGATTTGGGACTGAACCTTTCTTT.

V and J are TRBV7-8 and TRBJ2-5, with TRBD1 matching over 7 bases. The CDR3 runs 15 residues. V was pared by 3 bases and J by 5 bases, with 9 bases of the junction left unmatched. Germline-derived CDR1 and CDR2 are SGHVS and FQNEAQ. The CDR3 DNA reads as TGTGCCAGCAGCTTCCCTACAGGGGCCCGGGAGACCCAGTACTTC. As protein: CASSFPTGARETQYF.

The J gene is TRBJ2-1, the V gene TRBV11-2, with a weak D call TRBD1 (5 bases). V was clipped by 3 bases and J by 6 bases, with 9 bases between them. The CDR3 is made up of 13 amino acids. Germline V gene sequence: CDR1 SGHAT, CDR2 FQNNGV. CDR3 amino acids: CASSFIGANEQFF. CDR3 bases: TGTGCCAGCAGCTTTATAGGGGCCAATGAGCAGTTCTTC. Full variable domain (missing parts from reference TRBV11-2 and TRBJ2-1): EAGVAQSPRYKIIEKRQSVAFWCNPISGHATLYWYQQILGQGPKLLIQFQNNGVVDDSQLPKDRFSAERLKGVDSTLKIQPAKLEDSAVYLCASSFIGANEQFFGPGTRLTVL.

DNA of the CDR3: TGCGCCAGCAGCTTTTCAGGGTCCGATGATACGCAGTATTTT. Translating it yields CASSFSGSDDTQYF. The chain recombines TRBV5-1 with TRBJ2-3; D possibly corresponds to TRBD1 (5 bases). Germline V CDR1 and CDR2: SGHRS, YFSETQ. The CDR3 sequence is 14 residues long. V was cut by 2 bases and J by 6 bases, with 13 bases left in between.